Listed here are 9 T cell receptor beta chains from one sample, sequenced in a study of cytomegalovirus exposure and HLA in healthy donors. TCRdb keeps only in-frame clones here, not all; method: immunoSEQ multiplex PCR. The sample has approximately 210,000 clones; roughly 86% are singletons. Sequences were obtained from PBMCs. All receptors come from a woman between 18 and 29 years old in good health and CMV-seronegative.

The rearrangement joins TRBV10-3 to TRBJ1-5; possibly TRBD1 for D (6 bases). The CDR3 loop spans 14 amino acids. Trimming removed 9 bases from V and 2 bases from J, with 14 bases in between. Per germline, CDR1 ENHRY and CDR2 SYGVKD. CDR3 DNA: TGTGCCATACAGGGAAGTGGGGGCAATCAGCCCCAGCATTTT. It is translated as CAIQGSGGNQPQHF.

The sample holds one count of this clone. The chain couples TRBV10-1 to TRBJ1-5; a possible D gene is TRBD1 (5 bases). Germline V gene data show CDR1 as WNHNN and CDR2 as SYGVQD (reference sequence). The V end was cut by 7 bases, the J end by 4 bases, with 11 bases between. CDR3 length: 13 amino acids. The CDR3 sequence is CASNPGPNQPQHF. In DNA form, the CDR3 reads TGCGCCAGCAATCCAGGGCCGAATCAGCCCCAGCATTTT.

J is TRBJ2-6 and V is TRBV4-2, with 7 positions matching TRBD2. V shed 1 base, J shed 3 bases, and the junction held 9 bases outside the gene matches. Germline V gene sequence: CDR1 LGHNA, CDR2 YNFKEQ. CDR3 length: 18 residues. CDR3 sequence: CASSQGTAGVDGANVLTF. The CDR3 DNA is TGTGCCAGCAGCCAAGGTACGGCGGGAGTAGATGGGGCCAACGTCCTGACTTTC.

The gene calls are TRBV5-5 and TRBJ2-6; D call uncertain. Germline CDR1 and CDR2: SGHKS and YYEKEE (reference sequence). The CDR3 is 16 residues long. Trimming cost V 0 bases and J 0 bases, with 7 bases left between them. The CDR3 coding sequence is TGTGCCAGCAGCTTGGCCGCGCTCTCTGGGGCCAACGTCCTGACTTTC. Residues: CASSLAALSGANVLTF.

The chain combines TRBV11-2 with TRBJ2-1; D ambiguous. This CDR3 contains 12 residues. The V end was cut by 4 bases, the J end by 4 bases, with 5 bases between. The V gene's germline CDR1 is SGHAT and CDR2 FQNNGV. DNA of the CDR3: TGTGCCAGCAGCTCCAAATACAATGAGCAGTTCTTC. It yields the protein CASSSKYNEQFF.

This chain links TRBV6-1 with TRBJ2-5; TRBD2 matches 12 bases. CDR3 length equals 15 residues. Germline V gene lookup returns CDR1 MNHNS and CDR2 SASEGT. V shed 2 bases and J 5 bases; nucleotides not matched to a gene: 3. CDR3 residues: CASSELAGGRETQYF. As DNA, the CDR3 is TGTGCCAGCAGTGAACTAGCGGGGGGGCGGGAGACCCAGTACTTC.

This chain uses TRBV10-2 with TRBJ2-5; D unclear. There are 12 residues in the CDR3. Deletions cut 3 bases from V and 4 bases from J, with 6 bases between. Germline values: CDR1 WSHSY, CDR2 SAAADI. The CDR3 sequence is CASSDSPETQYF. The CDR3 DNA follows: TGCGCCAGCAGTGACTCTCCAGAGACCCAGTACTTC.

This clone was detected only once. V usage is TRBV10-1 and J usage is TRBJ2-7, with D perhaps matching TRBD2 (5 bases). There are 12 residues in the CDR3. The V gene lost 5 bases and the J gene lost 3 bases, with 8 bases spanning the gap. Germline values: CDR1 WNHNN, CDR2 SYGVQD (reference sequence). CDR3 bases: TGCGCCAGCAGTCTTACTAGCTACGAGCAGTACTTC. Protein product: CASSLTSYEQYF.

This chain joins TRBV10-3 and TRBJ1-4, with D tentatively TRBD1 (6 bases). The CDR3 is 14 residues long. V was shortened by 6 bases and J by 8 bases, with 16 bases between the two germline ends. The V gene's germline CDR1 is ENHRY and CDR2 SYGVKD. The CDR3 bases are TGTGCCATCAGCGAAATAACAGGGAACGAAAAACTGTTTTTT. Translation gives CAISEITGNEKLFF.